This is a list of T cell receptor beta chains from one sample in a study of blood T cell repertoires in COVID-19. This table comes from immunoSEQ multiplex PCR, and its TCRdb copy is limited to in-frame clones, with some not included. This table holds about 89,000 clones, about three quarters found once. The sequenced sample was peripheral blood. The receptor set was obtained from a human donor in a cohort sampled during active COVID-19. The CDR3 runs from the conserved cysteine through the conserved F or W. Each record gives: CDR3 length, clone size, J gene, D gene, V gene, CDR3 DNA, CDR3 protein. A D gene is named only where the DNA matches it firmly. Clone size is given for some rows only: seen once, a few or many times, or a class if the clone is expanded.

12 many TRBJ1-1 . TRBV29-1 TGCAGCGTTGCGTACAGCAACACTGAAGCTTTCTTT CSVAYSNTEAFF
10 . TRBJ1-3 . TRBV27 TGTGCCCGGGGGGGAAACACCATATATTTT CARGGNTIYF
18 . TRBJ2-3 TRBD2 TRBV4-2 TGTGCCAGCAGCCAACGGACTAGCGGGAGGGCTGTTGCAGATACGCAGTATTTT CASSQRTSGRAVADTQYF
15 . TRBJ1-2 TRBD1 TRBV4-2 TGTGCCAGCACCCGAGGGACAGGGAGTTCCTATGGCTACACCTTC CASTRGTGSSYGYTF
17 . TRBJ2-2 TRBD1 TRBV4-1 TGCGCCAGCAGCCAGCAAAGGGGGCGCGATAGGACCGGGGAGCTGTTTTTT CASSQQRGRDRTGELFF
16 . TRBJ2-2 TRBD2 TRBV3-1/TRBV3-2 TGTGCCAGCAGCCATTTAGCGGGAGGGCCGACCGGGGAGCTGTTTTTT CASSHLAGGPTGELFF
15 . TRBJ2-1 TRBD2 TRBV19 TGTGCCAGTAGTTCTAGCGGGAGCCCCTACAATGAGCAGTTCTTC CASSSSGSPYNEQFF
12 . TRBJ1-2 . TRBV12-3/TRBV12-4 TGTGCCAGCAGACTAGACATTTTAGGCTACACCTTC CASRLDILGYTF
14 . TRBJ2-3 . TRBV7-2 TGTGCCAGCAGCTTAGCCCTGTTTCCTAATACGCAGTATTTT CASSLALFPNTQYF
17 few TRBJ1-5 TRBD1 TRBV6-2/TRBV6-3 TGTGCCAGCAGTTACTACGGACAGGGGGCTCGCAATCAGCCCCAGCATTTT CASSYYGQGARNQPQHF
14 . TRBJ2-5 . TRBV5-6 TGTGCCAGCAGCTTGCTAGAGCGCCAAGAGACCCAGTACTTC CASSLLERQETQYF
13 . TRBJ1-5 TRBD1 TRBV30 TGTGCCTGGGACAGGGGGAGCAATCAGCCCCAGCATTTT CAWDRGSNQPQHF
18 . TRBJ2-1 . TRBV9 TGTGCCAGCAGCGTAAATCCGTCTGGGGGGAACTCCTACAATGAGCAGTTCTTC CASSVNPSGGNSYNEQFF
14 . TRBJ2-1 . TRBV19 TGTGCCAGTAGTGAAAGCGGCTACTACAATGAGCAGTTCTTC CASSESGYYNEQFF
13 . TRBJ1-6 . TRBV29-1 TGCAGCGTACGTGGGGGGTTGAATTCACCCCTCCACTTT CSVRGGLNSPLHF
15 . TRBJ2-5 TRBD2 TRBV7-9 TGTGCCAGCAGCCCCCGTGCGGGAGTGGCGGAGACCCAGTACTTC CASSPRAGVAETQYF
14 . TRBJ1-2 TRBD1 TRBV6-5 TGTGCCAGCAGTCCTCAGACAGGGACCTATGGCTACACCTTC CASSPQTGTYGYTF
13 . TRBJ2-7 TRBD1 TRBV2 TGTGCCAGCAGTGTAGAACAGGGGAACGAGCAGTACTTC CASSVEQGNEQYF
15 . TRBJ2-3 TRBD1 TRBV27 TGTGCCAGCAGTTTTTCACAGGGGTTAAGAGATACGCAGTATTTT CASSFSQGLRDTQYF
13 . TRBJ1-4 . TRBV6-5 TGTGCCAGCGCGGGCCAAAGGGATGAAAAACTGTTTTTT CASAGQRDEKLFF
15 . TRBJ1-2 . TRBV27 TGTGCCAGCAGTTTAATCCCAGGGCAGAGCTATGGCTACACCTTC CASSLIPGQSYGYTF
16 . TRBJ2-1 TRBD1 TRBV27 TGTGCCAGCAGTCATAAACGGGACAGATACTACAATGAGCAGTTCTTC CASSHKRDRYYNEQFF
15 . TRBJ2-2 TRBD2 TRBV3-1/TRBV3-2 TGTGCCAGCAGCCTCAGCGGGAGAAGGACCGGGGAGCTGTTTTTT CASSLSGRRTGELFF
17 . TRBJ2-2 TRBD2 TRBV5-4 TGTGCCAGCAGCTCCGAACTGACTAGCGCGAACACCGGGGAGCTGTTTTTT CASSSELTSANTGELFF
14 . TRBJ2-2 TRBD2 TRBV28 TGTGCCACCAGGACTAGCGGGAGAGGCGGGGAGCTGTTTTTT CATRTSGRGGELFF
18 . TRBJ2-1 TRBD2 TRBV7-8 TGTGCCAGCAGCCGCTATGTGGGACTAGCTACGAACTACAATGAGCAGTTCTTC CASSRYVGLATNYNEQFF
15 . TRBJ2-2 TRBD2 TRBV18 TGTGCCAGCTCCCCCGGACTAGCGGTGACCGGGGAGCTGTTTTTT CASSPGLAVTGELFF
15 . TRBJ2-3 . TRBV3-1/TRBV3-2 TGTGCCAGCAGCCAAGATCCAGCGTACACAGATACGCAGTATTTT CASSQDPAYTDTQYF
15 . TRBJ2-1 TRBD1 TRBV7-3 TGTGCCAGCAGCCTACAGGGGGCGCCTTACAATGAGCAGTTCTTC CASSLQGAPYNEQFF
15 few TRBJ1-1 . TRBV29-1 TGCAGCGTTGAAGATACCGGGTTGGGGAACACTGAAGCTTTCTTT CSVEDTGLGNTEAFF
16 . TRBJ2-7 TRBD2 TRBV2 TGTGCCAGCAGTGAAGCGCTACGACTAGCAGAATACGAGCAGTACTTC CASSEALRLAEYEQYF
14 . TRBJ2-2 . TRBV4-3 TGCGCCAGCAGCCAAGTGGCAGTTACCGGGGAGCTGTTTTTT CASSQVAVTGELFF
14 . TRBJ1-5 TRBD1 TRBV18 TGTGCCAGCTCACCGCAGGGGGCGGGTCAGCCCCAGCATTTT CASSPQGAGQPQHF
12 . TRBJ2-7 . TRBV28 TGTGCCAGCAGTACAGGCTCCTACGAGCAGTACTTC CASSTGSYEQYF
15 . TRBJ2-3 . TRBV19 TGTGCCAGTAGTATGTTAGCGGCATCCACAGATACGCAGTATTTT CASSMLAASTDTQYF
14 . TRBJ2-5 TRBD1 TRBV7-8 TGTGCCAGCAGCTTACAGGACAGGACGAAGACCCAGTACTTC CASSLQDRTKTQYF
13 . TRBJ2-7 . TRBV24-1 TGTGCCACCAGTGTTTCAGGGTCCTACGAGCAGTACTTC CATSVSGSYEQYF
22 . TRBJ2-1 TRBD2 TRBV3-1/TRBV3-2 TGTGCCAGCAGCCAAGTAGGATCTCGGGAGACAATCAGCGGGGAGTTACACAATGAGCAGTTCTTC CASSQVGSRETISGELHNEQFF
15 . TRBJ2-3 . TRBV18 TGTGCCAGCTCACCGAATTCCGGAGGGTCTGATACGCAGTATTTT CASSPNSGGSDTQYF
15 . TRBJ2-1 TRBD2 TRBV7-9 TGTGCCAGCAGCTCCGGGACTAGCGGAGGCAATGAGCAGTTCTTC CASSSGTSGGNEQFF
13 . TRBJ2-7 . TRBV6-6 TGTGCCAGCAGTTTGGGCCTTACCTACGAGCAGTACTTC CASSLGLTYEQYF
11 few TRBJ2-1 . TRBV29-1 TGCAGCGTTTTTATTAGTCATGAGCAGTTCTTC CSVFISHEQFF
14 . TRBJ2-3 TRBD1 TRBV28 TGTGCCAGCAGAAAACAGGGGGCAGGAGATACGCAGTATTTT CASRKQGAGDTQYF
17 once TRBJ2-1 TRBD2 TRBV5-4 TGTGCCAGCAGCCCCGCGTTTACAGCTGCGGGAGAACGGGAGCAGTTCTTC CASSPAFTAAGEREQFF
17 . TRBJ2-7 TRBD1 TRBV10-3 TGTGCCATCGGGGCGGAAGATAGACGGGACAGGGTTGACGAGCAGTACTTC CAIGAEDRRDRVDEQYF
18 . TRBJ2-2 TRBD2 TRBV29-1 TGCAGCGTTGAAGTGGTTTTCGGGACTAGCGGGAACACCGGGGAGCTGTTTTTT CSVEVVFGTSGNTGELFF
14 . TRBJ2-7 . TRBV19 TGTGCCAGTAGTGTGCAGGGATTGCGGAACGAGCAGTACTTC CASSVQGLRNEQYF
15 . TRBJ2-7 TRBD2 TRBV28 TGTGCCAGCAGTTCCCCGCGTAGCGGGAGTGACGAGCAGTACTTC CASSSPRSGSDEQYF